This entry is about one T cell receptor (beta chain). The target of this receptor is not known. No base quality values were provided; no much bigger clone lies one nucleotide off. The record originates from a study of CD8+CD57+ T cells in acquired aplastic anemia (dated by TCRdb to 2016 to 2019). The study in broad terms: On average, sorted CD4+ and CD8+ cells yielded around 3.4 ug of extracted DNA, with a range of about 0.17 to 27.4 ug. An average of roughly 10 million reads for CD4+ cells and approximately 11 million reads for CD8+ cells was obtained from healthy donor samples.

Genomic DNA served as template for TCR beta VDJ combination and CDR3 sequence profiling. An Illumina HiSeq 2000 was used for TCR repertoire sequencing. The authors processed their data as follows. Repertoires were assessed using TRBV/TRBJ rearrangement plots, CDR3 size and DJ length profiles, and Simpson's diversity index. Whichever DNA sequence was most abundant in the deep sequencing data was defined as the immunodominant clone. CDR3 amino acid sequences were screened for sharing across subjects and were compared with published repertoires and the VDJdb database. The raw public data were reprocessed by TCRdb itself: fastp quality trimming at Q25, MiXCR clonotype calling, in-frame beta chains only. CDR3 protein duplicates are merged, each entry listing the most common genes and DNA. TCRdb's processing, not the authors', yielded these V and J calls. The sample table lists about 210,000 distinct CDR3 sequences, roughly 55% of them with a count of one. Clones ranked in the top ten supply around 32% of the sample.

CDR1 and CDR2 were assigned from the germline V gene (reference sequence) as LNHNV and YYDKDF. Taken from cysteine to phenylalanine, the CDR3 has 19 residues. The kept DNA is CDR3 alone, 57 bases in frame from the first base. V is cut back by 3 bases and J by 2 bases, with 12 bases in the junction unmatched. TCR repertoires of sorted CD4+ and CD8+ blood T cells from severe aplastic anemia patients and healthy subjects were deep-sequenced in the study. Ficoll-Paque density gradient centrifugation was used to isolate peripheral blood mononuclear cells. Before DNA extraction, CD4+ and CD8+ T cells were sorted by FACS or by magnetic beads. General study outcomes and caveats: CD8+ Simpson's diversity did not differ significantly between patients and healthy controls (P=0.060). Fewer than 35 CD8+ CDR3 sequences were found to be shared between patients and controls, but these sequences appeared to be highly expressed in patients and within the immunodominant clones of the patients.

The source of this sequence is a human donor in good health. The specimen was sorted CD4+, CD8+, or CD8+CD57+ T cells (not recorded which) from PBMCs. The V and J segments used are TRBV15 and TRBJ2-3, with TRBD2 matching 12 junction bases. The CDR3 reads CATSSYSLAGGLFTDTQYF. The bases read TGTGCCACCAGCAGTTACTCTCTAGCGGGGGGGCTTTTCACAGATACGCAGTATTTT.